What follows are 24 T cell receptor beta chains derived from one specimen sequenced in a study of T cells in pancreatic ductal adenocarcinoma. The selected patients with pancreatic ductal adenocarcinoma had surgery but no neoadjuvant therapy. TCRdb's copy holds only in-frame clones and misses some; the assay was immunoSEQ multiplex PCR. The sample has around 94,000 clones, 90% to 95% seen once. Specimen: PBMCs. The receptors stem from a human donor with pancreatic ductal adenocarcinoma.

V and J are TRBV27 and TRBJ2-7, with 7 positions matching TRBD1. Looked up from germline, CDR1 is MNHEY and CDR2 is SMNVEV (reference sequence). This CDR3 is built from 15 residues. With 3 bases clipped from V and 3 bases from J, the junction kept 8 bases outside the gene matches. This CDR3 reads CASSFSGTANYEQYF. DNA of the CDR3: TGTGCCAGCAGTTTCTCCGGGACAGCCAACTACGAGCAGTACTTC.

The chain employs TRBV18 and TRBJ1-5; 7 bases are shared with TRBD1. The CDR3 has 14 amino acids. The ends lost 5 bases at V and 1 base at J; junction bases unmatched: 2. The germline V gene has CDR1 KGHSH and CDR2 LQKENI. The CDR3 sequence is CASSDRASNQPQHF. CDR3 DNA: TGTGCCAGCTCAGACAGGGCAAGCAATCAGCCCCAGCATTTT.

The chain uses TRBV11-2 and TRBJ2-1; TRBD2 aligns across 9 bases. The V gene's germline CDR1 is SGHAT and CDR2 FQNNGV. This CDR3 has 15 amino acids. Trimming cost V 5 bases and J 0 bases; bases outside gene matches: 2. The DNA for the CDR3 is TGTGCCAGCAGCCGGCGGGAGGGCTCCTACAATGAGCAGTTCTTC. It codes for CASSRREGSYNEQFF.

The CDR3 sequence: CASNVGDRAGANVLTF. Written as DNA, the CDR3 is TGTGCCAGTAATGTCGGCGACAGGGCTGGGGCCAACGTCCTGACTTTC. V gene TRBV19 combines with J gene TRBJ2-6, with 7 bases identical to TRBD1. V trimming: 7 bases; J trimming: 2 bases; junction bases outside the gene matches: 8. Germline CDR1 is LNHDA and CDR2 is SQIVND (reference sequence). This CDR3 comprises 16 residues.

V gene TRBV28 combines with J gene TRBJ2-6; 9 positions match TRBD1. V lost 10 bases and J lost 4; bases outside the gene matches: 5. The CDR3 is 14 residues long. CDR1 and CDR2 from the germline V gene are MDHEN and SYDVKM. The CDR3 spells CAIQQGAGANVLTF. CDR3 DNA sequence: TGTGCCATCCAACAGGGGGCAGGGGCCAACGTCCTGACTTTC. Drawing the rest from reference TRBV28 and TRBJ2-6, the complete variable domain is DVKVTQSSRYLVKRTGEKVFLECVQDMDHENMFWYRQDPGLGLRLIYFSYDVKMKEKGDIPEGYSVSREKKERFSLILESASTNQTSMYLCAIQQGAGANVLTFGAGSRLTVL.

CDR3: CSLAHPAGTQYF. The CDR3 DNA is TGCAGCCTGGCCCACCCGGCGGGTACGCAGTATTTT. The rearrangement links TRBV29-1 to TRBJ2-3, with D possibly matching TRBD2 (5 bases). Germline V gives CDR1 SQVTM, CDR2 ANQGSEA. V was clipped by 8 bases and J by 8 bases, with 17 bases between them. The CDR3 length is 12 residues.

CDR3 nucleotide sequence: TGCGCCAGCAGCCAAGAGTCCCAGGCCTCCTACGAGCAGTACTTC. This translates into CASSQESQASYEQYF. The rearrangement joins TRBV4-3 to TRBJ2-7; D call uncertain. The CDR3 consists of 15 residues. Trimming pared 0 bases from V and 0 bases from J, leaving 9 bases between. Germline V gene data show CDR1 as LGHNA and CDR2 as YSLEER.

The chain couples TRBV28 to TRBJ2-5, with 9 bases fitting TRBD1. The CDR3 contains 16 residues. The junction had 11 bases not matched to a gene; V was cut back by 2 bases and J by 7 bases. CDR1 and CDR2 (germline): MDHEN, SYDVKM. In DNA, the CDR3 is TGTGCCAGCAGTTTAGAGGGGACAGGGAACCTGAGGACCCAGTACTTC. Its translation is CASSLEGTGNLRTQYF. The complete variable domain, with remaining parts taken from reference TRBV28 and TRBJ2-5, reads DVKVTQSSRYLVKRTGEKVFLECVQDMDHENMFWYRQDPGLGLRLIYFSYDVKMKEKGDIPEGYSVSREKKERFSLILESASTNQTSMYLCASSLEGTGNLRTQYFGPGTRLLVL.

The genes are TRBV11-3 and TRBJ2-7, with 7 bases fitting TRBD2. With 5 bases clipped from V and 7 bases from J, the junction kept 8 bases outside the gene matches. Germline CDR1 SGHNT, CDR2 YENEEA. The length of the CDR3 is 13 residues. The CDR3 sequence is CASSPTRGGEQYF. The CDR3 nucleotides read TGTGCCAGCAGCCCAACGAGGGGAGGGGAGCAGTACTTC.

V usage is TRBV2 and J usage is TRBJ1-5, with D hard to call. The CDR3 runs 15 residues. The germline V and J ends were trimmed by 7 bases and 3 bases, with 16 bases remaining between them. Germline CDR1 is SNHLY and CDR2 is FYNNEI. The CDR3 region has the DNA TGTGCCAGCAAATTACTGCCCTCTAACAATCAGCCCCAGCATTTT. This sequence encodes CASKLLPSNNQPQHF.

This chain joins TRBV4-3 and TRBJ1-2, with D tentatively TRBD1 (6 bases). The CDR3 consists of 14 residues. V was trimmed by 0 bases and J by 4 bases, leaving 9 bases between them. Looked up from germline, CDR1 is LGHNA and CDR2 is YSLEER. The CDR3 protein is CASSQDGGSYGYTF. DNA for the CDR3: TGCGCCAGCAGCCAAGATGGGGGCTCCTATGGCTACACCTTC.

The table lists this clone with a count of one. This chain links TRBV20-1 with TRBJ2-7; maybe TRBD1 (5 bases). This CDR3 is 11 amino acids long. Trimming took 3 bases from V and 4 from J, leaving 7 bases between them. Germline lookup yields CDR1 DFQATT and CDR2 SNEGSKA (reference sequence). CDR3 sequence (DNA): TGCAGTGCTAGCCCAGGGTACGAGCAGTACTTC. It translates to CSASPGYEQYF.

V usage is TRBV18 and J usage is TRBJ1-2; 9 bases align to TRBD1. V shed 5 bases, J shed 6 bases, and the junction held 4 bases outside the gene matches. The CDR3 is 13 amino acids. Germline CDR1 is KGHSH and CDR2 is LQKENI. CDR3 sequence reads: CASSTDRGNGYTF. As DNA, the CDR3 is TGTGCCAGCTCAACTGACAGGGGGAATGGCTACACCTTC.

This chain uses TRBV7-2 with TRBJ2-7; D is undetermined. The CDR3 runs to 13 residues. The ends were cut back, 8 bases at V and 3 bases at J, with 14 bases in the middle. CDR1 SGHTA and CDR2 FQGNSA come from the germline V gene. The CDR3 nucleotides read TGTGCCAGCGGTGGCGGCAGCCTCTACGAGCAGTACTTC. Its translation: CASGGGSLYEQYF.

The rearrangement joins TRBV11-3 to TRBJ2-7; D ambiguous. Between the trimmed V and J ends, which lost 1 base and 0 bases, there was a span of 7 bases. This CDR3 has 14 residues. Germline V gives CDR1 SGHNT, CDR2 YENEEA. This CDR3 is CASSLGPSSYEQYF. CDR3 sequence (DNA): TGTGCCAGCAGCTTAGGGCCTAGCTCCTACGAGCAGTACTTC.

V usage is TRBV7-6 and J usage is TRBJ2-7; a weak D match, TRBD2 (6 bases). CDR1 is SGHVS, CDR2 FNYEAQ, per germline. The CDR3 length is 16 residues. Trimming pared 0 bases from V and 3 bases from J, leaving 15 bases between. In nucleotides, the CDR3 is TGTGCCAGCAGCTTAGCCGGAGCGGGTGCCCTCTACGAGCAGTACTTC. Its protein is CASSLAGAGALYEQYF.

The chain combines TRBV4-1 with TRBJ2-4, with TRBD2 matching over 11 bases. The CDR3 length is 18 residues. The V gene end was trimmed by 1 base and the J gene end by 0 bases; junction bases not matched to a gene: 5. Germline assignment: CDR1 MGHRA and CDR2 YSYEKL. The CDR3 nucleotides are TGCGCCAGCAGCCAAGGGCTAGCGGGAGGACTAGCCAAAAACATTCAGTACTTC. This encodes CASSQGLAGGLAKNIQYF.

The gene calls are TRBV18 and TRBJ2-2; 9 bases line up with TRBD2. Per germline, CDR1 KGHSH and CDR2 LQKENI. The V and J ends lost 6 bases and 8 bases, in that order; junction bases with no gene match: 10. The CDR3 covers 15 residues. This CDR3 is CASSLSGSFQGELFF. As DNA, the CDR3 is TGTGCCAGCTCCCTTAGCGGGAGCTTCCAGGGGGAGCTGTTTTTT. The whole variable domain, remainder taken from reference TRBV18 and TRBJ2-2, is NAGVMQNPRHLVRRRGQEARLRCSPMKGHSHVYWYRQLPEEGLKFMVYLQKENIIDESGMPKERFSAEFPKEGPSILRIQQVVRGDSAAYFCASSLSGSFQGELFFGEGSRLTVL.

The sample holds one count of this clone. The chain recombines TRBV10-3 with TRBJ2-3; TRBD1 aligns across 8 bases. The germline gives CDR1 ENHRY, CDR2 SYGVKD. The CDR3 has 13 residues. Trimming at V came to 6 bases and at J to 4 bases, leaving 3 bases not matched to a gene. The CDR3 DNA reads as TGTGCCATCAGGGACAGGGTAGCAGATACGCAGTATTTT. It yields the protein CAIRDRVADTQYF.

The genes are TRBV28 and TRBJ2-2; D gene ambiguous. This CDR3 comprises 14 residues. V was trimmed by 3 bases and J by 1 base, leaving 6 bases between them. CDR1 is MDHEN, CDR2 SYDVKM, per germline. The CDR3 nucleotides are TGTGCCAGCAGTTTGTCCGGGAACACCGGGGAGCTGTTTTTT. This gives the protein CASSLSGNTGELFF.

V gene TRBV4-2 combines with J gene TRBJ2-7, with a possible D match to TRBD1 (5 bases). V lost 1 base and J lost 1, with 11 bases in between. Looked up from germline, CDR1 is LGHNA and CDR2 is YNFKEQ. This CDR3 has 15 amino acids. The CDR3 DNA reads TGTGCCAGCAGCCAAGCCCGGCAGGGTTCCTACGAGCAGTACTTC. It encodes CASSQARQGSYEQYF.

The chain recombines TRBV5-4 with TRBJ2-1; TRBD2 might be the D (6 bases). Trimming stripped 6 bases from V and 6 bases from J, with 19 bases between. Germline V gene sequence: CDR1 SGHNT, CDR2 YYREEE (reference sequence). CDR3 length: 15 amino acids. The CDR3 loop reads CASTDGGWGSNEQFF. CDR3 DNA sequence: TGTGCCAGCACCGACGGGGGATGGGGGAGCAATGAGCAGTTCTTC.

This chain connects TRBV14 to TRBJ2-1; D unresolved. The CDR3 contains 12 residues. Germline assignment: CDR1 SGHDN and CDR2 FVKESK. Trimming left V 1 base short and J 10 bases short, with 8 bases between. The CDR3 spells CASSQVWAEQFF. The CDR3 DNA reads as TGTGCCAGCAGCCAAGTCTGGGCGGAGCAGTTCTTC.

The J gene is TRBJ2-7, the V gene TRBV7-2; possibly TRBD2 for D (6 bases). The germline V gene encodes CDR1 SGHTA and CDR2 FQGNSA. The CDR3 runs to 14 residues. Trimming stripped 5 bases from V and 3 bases from J, with 14 bases between. This CDR3 is CASSLGGSGYEQYF. The CDR3 coding sequence is TGTGCCAGCAGCCTGGGTGGTAGCGGCTACGAGCAGTACTTC.